One sample yielded the 15 T cell receptor beta chains listed below, sequenced in a study of blood T cell repertoires in COVID-19 (dated by TCRdb to 2018 to 2020). Library method: the immunoSEQ multiplex PCR assay. TCRdb re-hosts the immuneACCESS table, in-frame sequences only. Its copies lack some clones; in the studies checked, an unresolved V gene accounts for under half of them, and the cause for the rest is not known. The table for this sample lists around 230,000 clones; 65% to 90% of them were counted only once. The ten largest make up 5.1% of the sample. Sequencing was carried out using peripheral blood. The receptor source for this set is a man in his fifties or sixties with COVID-19, enrolled during active disease.

The rearrangement uses TRBV24-1 and TRBJ2-2, with D possibly TRBD2 on 6 matching bases. Germline V lookup: CDR1 KGHDR, CDR2 SFDVKD. Trimming stripped 2 bases from V and 0 bases from J, with 9 bases between. The CDR3 is made up of 16 amino acids. The CDR3 nucleotides read TGTGCCACCAGTGATTCCGGGACTCCGAACACCGGGGAGCTGTTTTTT. Residues: CATSDSGTPNTGELFF.

The rearrangement uses TRBV7-2 and TRBJ1-2; D possibly corresponds to TRBD1 (5 bases). CDR1 is SGHTA, CDR2 FQGNSA, per germline. The CDR3 contains 15 residues. V lost 7 bases to trimming and J lost 1 base, with 16 bases between them. In nucleotides, the CDR3 is TGTGCCAGCACCCCCGGGGGGGGTTTTAACTATGGCTACACCTTC. This gives the protein CASTPGGGFNYGYTF. The full variable domain, rest sourced from reference TRBV7-2 and TRBJ1-2, is GAGVSQSPSNKVTEKGKDVELRCDPISGHTALYWYRQSLGQGLEFLIYFQGNSAPDKSGLPSDRFSAERTGGSVSTLTIQRTQQEDSAVYLCASTPGGGFNYGYTFGSGTRLTVV.

This chain connects TRBV9 to TRBJ2-1; 11 bases are shared with TRBD2. The V and J ends lost 1 base and 8 bases, in that order; junction bases with no gene match: 14. From germline, CDR1 is SGDLS and CDR2 YYNGEE. This CDR3 region has 18 residues. The CDR3 nucleotides read TGTGCCAGCAGCGTACCCAGAGGGCTAGCGGGGGGTGGGCATGAGCAGTTCTTC. Its translation is CASSVPRGLAGGGHEQFF.

The chain is built from TRBV20-1 and TRBJ2-4, with 8 bases identical to TRBD2. J lost 0 bases, V lost 3 bases, and 13 bases had no gene match. CDR1 is DFQATT, CDR2 SNEGSKA, per germline (reference sequence). The CDR3 is 18 residues long. CDR3: CSASRIGAGDGAKNIQYF. In nucleotides, the CDR3 is TGCAGTGCTAGTAGGATAGGAGCGGGGGACGGAGCCAAAAACATTCAGTACTTC.

This sequence joins TRBV18 and TRBJ1-1; 9 nucleotides line up with TRBD1. The germline V gene encodes CDR1 KGHSH and CDR2 LQKENI. J lost 3 bases, V lost 2 bases, and 13 bases had no gene match. There are 18 residues in the CDR3. CDR3 nucleotides: TGTGCCAGCTCACCAGTAACTCCGGGACAGGGATTGGACACTGAAGCTTTCTTT. Translation gives CASSPVTPGQGLDTEAFF.

This clone showed up just a few times. The chain couples TRBV19 to TRBJ1-5, with D perhaps matching TRBD1 (5 bases). This CDR3 has 15 amino acids. Per germline, CDR1 LNHDA and CDR2 SQIVND (reference sequence). V was cut by 3 bases and J by 2 bases, with 11 bases left in between. As DNA, the CDR3 is TGTGCCAGTAGTATCCAGGGTTTCGGCAATCAGCCCCAGCATTTT. It is translated as CASSIQGFGNQPQHF.

DNA for the CDR3: TGTGCCAGCTCAGCGGACAGGGGGCTTCAGCCCCAGCATTTT. It is translated as CASSADRGLQPQHF. J is TRBJ1-5 and V is TRBV18; 11 bases align to TRBD1. Germline CDR1 is KGHSH and CDR2 is LQKENI. J gave up 6 bases and V 5 bases, and 3 bases lay outside the gene matches. CDR3 size: 14 residues.

The chain uses TRBV2 and TRBJ2-1, with D perhaps matching TRBD1 (5 bases). Trimming pared 6 bases from V and 10 bases from J, leaving 10 bases between. The CDR3 has 11 residues. Looked up from germline, CDR1 is SNHLY and CDR2 is FYNNEI. The CDR3 coding sequence is TGTGCCAGCAGGCAGGGCAGGGAGCAGTTCTTC. This codes for CASRQGREQFF. The complete variable domain, with remaining parts taken from reference TRBV2 and TRBJ2-1, reads EPEVTQTPSHQVTQMGQEVILRCVPISNHLYFYWYRQILGQKVEFLVSFYNNEISEKSEIFDDQFSVERPDGSNFTLKIRSTKLEDSAMYFCASRQGREQFFGPGTRLTVL.

V and J are TRBV7-2 and TRBJ2-7; TRBD2 matches at 10 bases. The CDR3 consists of 15 residues. In germline, CDR1 is SGHTA, CDR2 FQGNSA. The V segment lost 4 bases and the J segment 2 bases; nucleotides outside the gene matches: 5. CDR3 nucleotide sequence: TGTGCCAGCAGCTCTCAGCGGGGGGGCCCCTACGAGCAGTACTTC. It encodes CASSSQRGGPYEQYF.

The V call is TRBV11-2, the J call TRBJ1-1; maybe TRBD1 (6 bases). Trimming left V 0 bases short and J 1 base short, with 15 bases between. Germline V gene data show CDR1 as SGHAT and CDR2 as FQNNGV. CDR3 length equals 17 residues. CDR3 amino acids: CASSLDGWGGANTEAFF. The CDR3 nucleotides read TGTGCCAGCAGCTTAGATGGTTGGGGGGGCGCGAACACTGAAGCTTTCTTT. The whole variable domain, filled in from reference TRBV11-2 and TRBJ1-1, reads EAGVAQSPRYKIIEKRQSVAFWCNPISGHATLYWYQQILGQGPKLLIQFQNNGVVDDSQLPKDRFSAERLKGVDSTLKIQPAKLEDSAVYLCASSLDGWGGANTEAFFGQGTRLTVV.

The V call is TRBV13, the J call TRBJ2-7; 7 positions match TRBD2. V lost 4 bases, J lost 6 bases, and 6 bases stayed unmatched. CDR3 length equals 13 residues. CDR1 is PRHDT, CDR2 FYEKMQ, per germline (reference sequence). CDR3 in DNA: TGTGCCAGCAGCTCGGGGGGAGGCGGCGAGCAGTACTTC. This encodes CASSSGGGGEQYF.

The sample holds a few counts of this clone. This rearrangement joins TRBV28 to TRBJ2-2, with 8 bases matching TRBD1. CDR3 length: 15 residues. CDR1 MDHEN and CDR2 SYDVKM come from the germline V gene. V shed 5 bases and J 5 bases; nucleotides not matched to a gene: 7. The CDR3 DNA reads TGTGCCAGCAGTCGACAGGGGCGGTATACCGGGGAGCTGTTTTTT. This encodes CASSRQGRYTGELFF.

This chain joins TRBV11-2 and TRBJ2-2; 12 bases match TRBD2. The trim removed 0 bases at V and 6 bases at J, leaving 8 bases unmatched. Germline CDR1 reads SGHAT; CDR2 reads FQNNGV. The CDR3 is 18 amino acids. For the CDR3, the DNA is TGTGCCAGCAGCTTAGATGCCCTAGCGGGGGGGCCGGCCGGGGAGCTGTTTTTT. Translated, it gives CASSLDALAGGPAGELFF.

V gene TRBV19 combines with J gene TRBJ2-2, with D unresolved. Germline assignment: CDR1 LNHDA and CDR2 SQIVND (reference sequence). Trimming shortened V by 1 base and J by 4 bases, and 10 bases separated the two germline ends. CDR3 length: 15 residues. CDR3 DNA: TGTGCCAGTAGTATAGCGGCAGGAACCACCGGGGAGCTGTTTTTT. It codes for CASSIAAGTTGELFF. The whole variable domain, filled in from reference TRBV19 and TRBJ2-2, reads DGGITQSPKYLFRKEGQNVTLSCEQNLNHDAMYWYRQDPGQGLRLIYYSQIVNDFQKGDIAEGYSVSREKKESFPLTVTSAQKNPTAFYLCASSIAAGTTGELFFGEGSRLTVL.

The V call is TRBV7-6, the J call TRBJ2-2; TRBD2 is a possible D gene (6 bases). The CDR3 consists of 14 residues. Deletions cut 8 bases from V and 1 base from J, with 11 bases between. CDR1 is SGHVS and CDR2 is FNYEAQ in the germline V gene. As DNA, the CDR3 is TGTGCCAGCGGGAGGCAGGGGAACACCGGGGAGCTGTTTTTT. Protein sequence: CASGRQGNTGELFF.